These 9 T cell receptor beta chains share one sample of origin, sequenced in a study of blood T cell repertoires in COVID-19. Measured with immunoSEQ multiplex PCR; TCRdb has only the in-frame clones, and not every one. Of around 700,000 clones in the sample, 90% were seen once. Sequencing was carried out using peripheral blood. The receptors come from a woman younger than 30 with acute or convalescent COVID-19.

V is TRBV5-1 and J is TRBJ2-5; 13 nucleotides line up with TRBD2. The CDR3 loop spans 14 amino acids. The germline gives CDR1 SGHRS, CDR2 YFSETQ. After removal of 4 bases from V and 12 bases from J, the junction contained 9 bases not matched to a gene. CDR3 sequence: CASSAGTSGATEYF. CDR3 DNA sequence: TGCGCCAGCAGCGCCGGGACTAGCGGGGCCACTGAGTACTTC.

V usage is TRBV6-2 or TRBV6-3 and J usage is TRBJ1-6; D uncertain. The CDR3 spans 16 residues. V was pared by 6 bases and J by 7 bases, with 19 bases between. Germline V lookup: CDR1 MNHEY, CDR2 SVGEGT. The CDR3 loop is CASSQTPAGLNSPLHF. CDR3 nucleotides: TGTGCCAGCAGCCAGACCCCGGCCGGACTAAATTCACCCCTCCACTTT.

On this clone: Additional DNA sequences in this sample encode the identical CDR3. The gene calls are TRBV12-3 or TRBV12-4 and TRBJ1-1; no clear D gene. V was trimmed by 3 bases and J by 8 bases, leaving 7 bases between them. The CDR3 loop spans 11 amino acids. CDR3 coding DNA: TGTGCCAGCAGTTTTGGCCGCGAAGCTTTCTTT. Protein sequence: CASSFGREAFF.

This clone was recorded only once. The V and J genes are TRBV15 and TRBJ1-5, with unresolved D. The CDR3 runs to 15 residues. Germline V gene lookup returns CDR1 LNHNV and CDR2 YYDKDF (reference sequence). The ends were cut back, 4 bases at V and 3 bases at J, with 13 bases in the middle. The CDR3 DNA reads as TGTGCCACCAGCAACCGAACAGAACTCAATCAGCCCCAGCATTTT. Translated, it gives CATSNRTELNQPQHF.

This clone showed up just a few times. The rearrangement joins TRBV6-2 or TRBV6-3 to TRBJ2-1; 7 bases are shared with TRBD2. The CDR3 runs to 13 residues. The trim removed 2 bases at V and 7 bases at J, leaving 2 bases unmatched. Germline lookup yields CDR1 MNHEY and CDR2 SVGEGT. CDR3 in amino acids: CASSYGGGNEQFF. The CDR3 DNA follows: TGTGCCAGCAGTTACGGCGGGGGAAATGAGCAGTTCTTC.

The genes are TRBV10-3 and TRBJ2-3; D uncertain. CDR1 ENHRY and CDR2 SYGVKD come from the germline V gene. Between the trimmed V and J ends, which lost 5 bases and 4 bases, there was a span of 13 bases. The CDR3 covers 14 residues. The CDR3 region is CAISFLGSSDTQYF. The CDR3 DNA sequence: TGTGCCATCAGTTTTCTAGGAAGTTCAGATACGCAGTATTTT.

V and J are TRBV11-2 and TRBJ1-1; 7 nucleotides match TRBD1. The CDR3 runs 17 residues. From germline, CDR1 is SGHAT and CDR2 FQNNGV. Trimming at V came to 7 bases and at J to 2 bases, leaving 16 bases not matched to a gene. The DNA for the CDR3 is TGTGCCAGCACCCATGCCCGCGGGAAGGGGGCTAACACTGAAGCTTTCTTT. Translated, it gives CASTHARGKGANTEAFF.

The chain carries TRBV7-6 and TRBJ1-1; D is uncertain. CDR1 SGHVS and CDR2 FNYEAQ come from the germline V gene. The CDR3 runs 13 residues. The V gene lost 4 bases and the J gene lost 0 bases, with 6 bases spanning the gap. CDR3 region: CASSSGLNTEAFF. CDR3 bases: TGTGCCAGCAGCTCGGGGTTGAACACTGAAGCTTTCTTT.

The CDR3 region is CASSRYGSPNYGYTF. CDR3 nucleotide sequence: TGTGCCAGCAGCCGATACGGGTCGCCGAACTATGGCTACACCTTC. This chain uses TRBV5-8 with TRBJ1-2; D ambiguous. Looked up from germline, CDR1 is SGHTS and CDR2 is YDEGEE. The length of the CDR3 is 15 residues. V dropped 4 bases and J dropped 2 bases, with 15 bases sitting between them.